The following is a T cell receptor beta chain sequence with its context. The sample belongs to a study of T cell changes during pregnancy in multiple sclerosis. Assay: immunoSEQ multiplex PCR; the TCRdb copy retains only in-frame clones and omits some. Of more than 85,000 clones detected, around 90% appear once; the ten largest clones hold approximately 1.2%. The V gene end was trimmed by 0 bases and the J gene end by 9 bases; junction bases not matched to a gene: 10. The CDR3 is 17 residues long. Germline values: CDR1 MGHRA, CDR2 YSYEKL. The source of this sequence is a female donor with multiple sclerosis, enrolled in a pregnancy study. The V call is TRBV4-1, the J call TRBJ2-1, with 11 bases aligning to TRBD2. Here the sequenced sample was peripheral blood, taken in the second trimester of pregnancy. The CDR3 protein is CASSQDLPTSGRGEQFF. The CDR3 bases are TGCGCCAGCAGCCAAGATCTCCCCACTAGCGGGAGAGGTGAGCAGTTCTTC.